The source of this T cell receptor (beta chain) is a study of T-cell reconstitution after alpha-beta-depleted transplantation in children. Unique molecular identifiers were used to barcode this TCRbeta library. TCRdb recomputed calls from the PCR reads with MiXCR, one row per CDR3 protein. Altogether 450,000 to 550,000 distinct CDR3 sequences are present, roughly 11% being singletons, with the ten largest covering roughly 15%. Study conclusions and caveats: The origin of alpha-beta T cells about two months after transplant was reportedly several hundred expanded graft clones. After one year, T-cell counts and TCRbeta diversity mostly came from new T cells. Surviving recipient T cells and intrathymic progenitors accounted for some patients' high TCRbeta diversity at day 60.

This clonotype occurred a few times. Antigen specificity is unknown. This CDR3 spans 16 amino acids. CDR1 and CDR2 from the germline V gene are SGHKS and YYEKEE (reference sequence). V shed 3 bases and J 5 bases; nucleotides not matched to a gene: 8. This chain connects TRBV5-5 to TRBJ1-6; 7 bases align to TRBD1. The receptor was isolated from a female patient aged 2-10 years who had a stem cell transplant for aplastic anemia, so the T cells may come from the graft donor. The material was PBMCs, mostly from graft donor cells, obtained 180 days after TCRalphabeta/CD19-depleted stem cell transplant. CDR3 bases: TGTGCCAGCAGCTGGACAGGTCTATGGGATAATTCACCCCTCCACTTT. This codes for CASSWTGLWDNSPLHF.